This passage covers 24 T cell receptor beta chains from one sample sequenced in a study of blood T cell repertoires in COVID-19. The table came from immunoSEQ multiplex PCR; TCRdb's copy has only in-frame clones and leaves some out. The table records some 60,000 clones, just over 85% of them present only once. Sequenced input: peripheral blood. These receptor sequences come from a man between 60 and 75 years old with acute or convalescent COVID-19.

This rearrangement joins TRBV21-1 to TRBJ1-5; the D call TRBD1 from the table was never checked on the DNA. TRBV21-1 is assigned pseudogene status. This CDR3 is 17 amino acids long. The CDR3 spells CASSKVERTVPGQPQHF. The CDR3 DNA reads TGTGCCAGCAGCAAAGTAGAAAGGACAGTCCCGGGGCAGCCCCAGCATTTT.

The rearrangement joins TRBV25-1 to TRBJ2-1, with D possibly being TRBD2 (6 bases). Germline values: CDR1 MGHDK, CDR2 SYGVNS. Trimming shortened V by 2 bases and J by 9 bases, and 23 bases separated the two germline ends. CDR3 length equals 17 residues. In DNA form, the CDR3 reads TGTGCCAGCAGTGAAGGCTCCCGGGACTTAAAAGACCCTGAGCAGTTCTTC. Translated, it gives CASSEGSRDLKDPEQFF.

The chain links TRBV9 to TRBJ1-1, with D unresolved. Germline-derived CDR1 and CDR2 are SGDLS and YYNGEE. Trimming removed 4 bases from V and 2 bases from J, with 9 bases in between. The CDR3 loop spans 13 amino acids. Here the CDR3 DNA reads TGTGCCAGCAGCAAGGCGGCCAACACTGAAGCTTTCTTT. This encodes CASSKAANTEAFF.

The rearrangement uses TRBV12-5 and TRBJ1-1; D remains unclear. This CDR3 spans 15 amino acids. CDR1 LGHNT and CDR2 FRNRAP come from the germline V gene. V gave up 6 bases and J gave up 3 bases, with 17 bases separating them. The CDR3 nucleotides read TGTGCTAGTGGCCCCTCAGCCCGGCGGGACACTGAAGCTTTCTTT. This gives the protein CASGPSARRDTEAFF.

V and J are TRBV28 and TRBJ2-1; TRBD2 matches at 11 bases. Germline V gives CDR1 MDHEN, CDR2 SYDVKM. The CDR3 has 15 residues. V lost 7 bases to trimming and J lost 9 bases; unmatched junction nucleotides: 11. CDR3 residues: CASIEAGTSGPEQFF. In DNA, the CDR3 is TGTGCCAGCATTGAGGCCGGGACTAGCGGTCCTGAGCAGTTCTTC.

The rearrangement links TRBV5-1 to TRBJ2-3; a weak D match, TRBD2 (6 bases). This CDR3 contains 14 residues. The germline V and J ends were trimmed by 4 bases and 0 bases, with 9 bases remaining between them. Germline assignment: CDR1 SGHRS and CDR2 YFSETQ. The CDR3 protein is CASSPGASTDTQYF. The CDR3 DNA is TGCGCCAGCAGCCCGGGAGCTAGCACAGATACGCAGTATTTT. Complete variable domain (other parts from reference TRBV5-1 and TRBJ2-3): KAGVTQTPRYLIKTRGQQVTLSCSPISGHRSVSWYQQTPGQGLQFLFEYFSETQRNKGNFPGRFSGRQFSNSRSEMNVSTLELGDSALYLCASSPGASTDTQYFGPGTRLTVL.

This clone was detected only a few times. The chain joins TRBV30 to TRBJ2-3; D unresolved. The CDR3 covers 16 residues. Trimming took off 4 bases at V and 2 bases at J, with 19 bases between the two ends. Germline V CDR1 and CDR2: GTSNPN, SVGIG (reference sequence). CDR3 DNA sequence: TGTGCCTGGACCCGCTGGGCCGCCCCTCTCACAGATACGCAGTATTTT. Protein: CAWTRWAAPLTDTQYF.

V usage is TRBV4-1 and J usage is TRBJ2-2, with D possibly TRBD2 on 5 matching bases. The CDR3 covers 15 residues. Germline CDR1 and CDR2: MGHRA and YSYEKL. V gave up 0 bases and J gave up 5 bases, with 10 bases separating them. CDR3 in amino acids: CASSQDDPGTGELFF. The CDR3 nucleotides are TGCGCCAGCAGCCAAGACGATCCGGGAACCGGGGAGCTGTTTTTT.

The chain carries TRBV11-1 and TRBJ2-7, with 11 bases that match TRBD1. Germline trimming cut 7 bases from V and 7 bases from J; bases unmatched to any gene: 9. This CDR3 has 14 amino acids. Germline CDR1 is SGHAT and CDR2 is FQDESV (reference sequence). The CDR3 sequence: CASNIGQGAGEQYF. CDR3 DNA sequence: TGTGCCAGCAACATAGGACAGGGGGCCGGGGAGCAGTACTTC.

V is TRBV6-4 and J is TRBJ1-1; 7 bases fit TRBD1. Looked up from germline, CDR1 is MRHNA and CDR2 is SNTAGT. The CDR3 consists of 17 residues. V was pared by 0 bases and J by 1 base, with 8 bases of the junction left unmatched. CDR3 sequence (DNA): TGTGCCAGCAGTGACTCGTTGACAGGGCATGCGAACACTGAAGCTTTCTTT. Translating gives CASSDSLTGHANTEAFF.

The chain is built from TRBV6-6 and TRBJ1-2; D is possibly TRBD1 (6 bases). The CDR3 loop spans 14 amino acids. Germline V CDR1 and CDR2: MNHNY, SVGAGI (reference sequence). The ends were cut back, 5 bases at V and 2 bases at J, with 12 bases in the middle. The CDR3 DNA reads as TGTGCCAGCAGTGTGGGGGCGATCAACTATGGCTACACCTTC. Protein product: CASSVGAINYGYTF.

The rearrangement links TRBV5-1 to TRBJ1-1; D remains ambiguous. The V end was cut by 4 bases, the J end by 2 bases, with 15 bases between. This CDR3 is 15 amino acids long. Germline V gives CDR1 SGHRS, CDR2 YFSETQ. The DNA for the CDR3 is TGCGCCAGCAGCCATTCAGCGGCCATAAACACTGAAGCTTTCTTT. This encodes CASSHSAAINTEAFF. The variable domain in full, completed from reference TRBV5-1 and TRBJ1-1, reads KAGVTQTPRYLIKTRGQQVTLSCSPISGHRSVSWYQQTPGQGLQFLFEYFSETQRNKGNFPGRFSGRQFSNSRSEMNVSTLELGDSALYLCASSHSAAINTEAFFGQGTRLTVV.

This rearrangement joins TRBV11-1 to TRBJ1-1; no clear D gene. The CDR3 loop spans 14 amino acids. The germline V gene has CDR1 SGHAT and CDR2 FQDESV (reference sequence). V was shortened by 1 base and J by 1 base, with 7 bases between the two germline ends. As DNA, the CDR3 is TGTGCCAGCAGCTTAGGGCGGGGGAACACTGAAGCTTTCTTT. It is translated as CASSLGRGNTEAFF. The variable domain in full, with the rest retrieved from reference TRBV11-1 and TRBJ1-1, is EAEVAQSPRYKITEKSQAVAFWCDPISGHATLYWYRQILGQGPELLVQFQDESVVDDSQLPKDRFSAERLKGVDSTLKIQPAELGDSAMYLCASSLGRGNTEAFFGQGTRLTVV.

V and J are TRBV9 and TRBJ1-2; D call uncertain. CDR3 size: 11 residues. With 4 bases removed from V and 6 bases from J, the gap between germline ends came to 7 bases. Germline V gives CDR1 SGDLS, CDR2 YYNGEE. The CDR3 nucleotides read TGTGCCAGCAGCACCCAGGATGGCTACACCTTC. This sequence encodes CASSTQDGYTF.

V gene TRBV7-2 combines with J gene TRBJ2-6; a weak D match, TRBD1 (5 bases). Germline lookup yields CDR1 SGHTA and CDR2 FQGNSA. The germline V and J ends were trimmed by 4 bases and 4 bases, with 8 bases remaining between them. CDR3 length equals 14 residues. DNA for the CDR3: TGTGCCAGCAGCTCGCAGGGAGGGGCCAACGTCCTGACTTTC. It yields the protein CASSSQGGANVLTF.

The genes are TRBV5-1 and TRBJ2-5, with 7 bases lining up with TRBD2. Germline V lookup: CDR1 SGHRS, CDR2 YFSETQ. The CDR3 has 13 amino acids. Trimming took 4 bases from V and 4 from J; bases not matched to a gene: 4. The CDR3 loop reads CASSSGTGETQYF. CDR3 coding DNA: TGCGCCAGCAGCAGCGGGACTGGAGAGACCCAGTACTTC. Full variable domain (remainder filled in from reference TRBV5-1 and TRBJ2-5): KAGVTQTPRYLIKTRGQQVTLSCSPISGHRSVSWYQQTPGQGLQFLFEYFSETQRNKGNFPGRFSGRQFSNSRSEMNVSTLELGDSALYLCASSSGTGETQYFGPGTRLLVL.

V usage is TRBV29-1 and J usage is TRBJ1-4; weak D call: TRBD1 (5 bases). The germline CDR1 and CDR2 sequences are SQVTM and ANQGSEA. V gave up 4 bases and J gave up 4 bases, with 7 bases separating them. The CDR3 sequence is 12 residues long. CDR3 loop: CSVGQGNEKLFF. For the CDR3, the DNA is TGCAGCGTTGGCCAGGGTAATGAAAAACTGTTTTTT.

The rearrangement joins TRBV11-2 to TRBJ2-1, with TRBD2 matching over 7 bases. Unmatched junction bases numbered 4, after V lost 3 bases and J lost 2 bases. The CDR3 totals 15 residues. The V gene's germline CDR1 is SGHAT and CDR2 FQNNGV. CDR3 nucleotides: TGTGCCAGCAGCTTCCATCTAGCGGCCTACAATGAGCAGTTCTTC. It is translated as CASSFHLAAYNEQFF.

V and J are TRBV28 and TRBJ1-2, with D possibly being TRBD1 (5 bases). This CDR3 is 15 amino acids long. Germline values: CDR1 MDHEN, CDR2 SYDVKM. V was shortened by 3 bases and J by 8 bases, with 19 bases between the two germline ends. CDR3 amino acids: CASSFPAPTAGGYTF. Written as DNA, the CDR3 is TGTGCCAGCAGTTTTCCCGCCCCGACAGCCGGGGGCTACACCTTC.

The chain carries TRBV4-1 and TRBJ2-1, with 14 bases identical to TRBD2. This CDR3 is built from 17 residues. Trimming cost V 4 bases and J 9 bases; bases outside gene matches: 11. The germline V gene encodes CDR1 MGHRA and CDR2 YSYEKL. The CDR3 nucleotides are TGCGCCAGCAGCCCCCACGGACTAGCGGGAGGTGACGGTGAGCAGTTCTTC. Its translation: CASSPHGLAGGDGEQFF.

This chain uses TRBV6-5 with TRBJ1-5; the match to TRBD1 covers 9 bases. The CDR3 runs to 14 residues. V gave up 8 bases and J gave up 2 bases; unmatched junction bases: 4. Germline CDR1 MNHEY, CDR2 SVGAGI. The CDR3 bases are TGTGCCAGCCTCTGGACAGGGGGCAATCAGCCCCAGCATTTT. It yields the protein CASLWTGGNQPQHF.

The V gene is TRBV7-9, the J gene TRBJ1-2; no clear D gene. V was cut by 5 bases and J by 4 bases, with 20 bases left in between. The CDR3 contains 16 residues. Germline V gene sequence: CDR1 SEHNR, CDR2 FQNEAQ (reference sequence). The CDR3 DNA sequence: TGTGCCAGCAGCCCAGGAGTTGGGAGGTCCGGCTATGGCTACACCTTC. It is translated as CASSPGVGRSGYGYTF. The full variable domain, with the rest looked up from reference TRBV7-9 and TRBJ1-2, is DTGVSQNPRHKITKRGQNVTFRCDPISEHNRLYWYRQTLGQGPEFLTYFQNEAQLEKSRLLSDRFSAERPKGSFSTLEIQRTEQGDSAMYLCASSPGVGRSGYGYTFGSGTRLTVV.

The chain joins TRBV27 to TRBJ1-1, with D possibly TRBD1 on 6 matching bases. The CDR3 is 15 amino acids. Trimming took off 4 bases at V and 5 bases at J, with 17 bases between the two ends. The germline CDR1 and CDR2 sequences are MNHEY and SMNVEV (reference sequence). CDR3 residues: CASSWGPRGGTEAFF. CDR3 DNA: TGTGCCAGCAGTTGGGGGCCCCGGGGGGGGACTGAAGCTTTCTTT.

This rearrangement joins TRBV28 to TRBJ2-1; 10 nucleotides line up with TRBD2. CDR3 length: 16 amino acids. V shed 6 bases, J shed 3 bases, and the junction held 8 bases outside the gene matches. Germline loops: CDR1 MDHEN, CDR2 SYDVKM. The CDR3, as DNA: TGTGCCAGCAGCCCCTCAGGACTAGCGGACTACAATGAGCAGTTCTTC. Its protein is CASSPSGLADYNEQFF.